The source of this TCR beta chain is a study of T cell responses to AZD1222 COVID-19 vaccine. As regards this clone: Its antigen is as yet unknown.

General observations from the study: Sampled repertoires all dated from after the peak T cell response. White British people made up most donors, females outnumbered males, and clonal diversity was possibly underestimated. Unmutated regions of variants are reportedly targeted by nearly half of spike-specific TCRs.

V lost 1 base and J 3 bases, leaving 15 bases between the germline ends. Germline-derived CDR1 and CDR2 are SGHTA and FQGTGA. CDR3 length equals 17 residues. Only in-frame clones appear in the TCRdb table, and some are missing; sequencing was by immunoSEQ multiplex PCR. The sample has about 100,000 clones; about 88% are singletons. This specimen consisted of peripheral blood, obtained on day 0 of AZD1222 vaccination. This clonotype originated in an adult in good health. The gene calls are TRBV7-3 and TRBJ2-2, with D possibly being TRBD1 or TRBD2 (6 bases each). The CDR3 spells CASSLKGGMKDTGELFF. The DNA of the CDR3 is TGTGCCAGCAGCTTAAAGGGGGGCATGAAGGACACCGGGGAGCTGTTTTTT.